This passage covers 15 T cell receptor beta chains from one sample sequenced in a study of shared clonotypes between healthy human individuals. Libraries were prepared by immunoSEQ multiplex PCR; TCRdb keeps only in-frame clonotypes and omits some of them. The table has over 2 million clones, 85% to 95% seen once. Material for sequencing was naive CD4+ T cells from PBMCs. Sample subset: CD45RA+ positively selected. The receptors derive from a man aged 18 to 29 in good health. Some clones in this sample may be carry-over from other donors' samples.

V gene TRBV7-9 combines with J gene TRBJ2-5; TRBD1 matches at 9 bases. V was pared by 5 bases and J by 4 bases, with 8 bases of the junction left unmatched. The length of the CDR3 is 15 residues. Germline CDR1 reads SEHNR; CDR2 reads FQNEAQ (reference sequence). The CDR3 is CASSPPGQGGETQYF. CDR3 sequence (DNA): TGTGCCAGCAGCCCCCCGGGACAGGGAGGAGAGACCCAGTACTTC.

The gene calls are TRBV5-1 and TRBJ2-7; 12 positions agree with TRBD2. The CDR3 is 17 amino acids. Trimming removed 3 bases from V and 1 base from J; junction bases left unmatched: 8. Germline V CDR1 and CDR2: SGHRS, YFSETQ. The CDR3 reads CASSSGTSGYTSYEQYF. The CDR3 nucleotides are TGCGCCAGCAGCTCCGGGACTAGCGGGTATACTTCCTACGAGCAGTACTTC.

CDR3 DNA sequence: TGCAGCGTCACGGACGGAGGAGATACGCAGTATTTT. Translated: CSVTDGGDTQYF. The rearrangement uses TRBV29-1 and TRBJ2-3; perhaps TRBD2 as D (5 bases). This CDR3 has 12 amino acids. V shed 6 bases and J shed 5 bases, with 12 bases lying between them. The germline CDR1 and CDR2 sequences are SQVTM and ANQGSEA.

The chain recombines TRBV19 with TRBJ1-5, with a tentative D call TRBD1 (6 bases). Germline V CDR1 and CDR2: LNHDA, SQIVND (reference sequence). The ends were cut back, 3 bases at V and 9 bases at J, with 18 bases in the middle. The CDR3 spans 15 residues. The CDR3 loop reads CASSIRQALKRPQHF. CDR3 in DNA: TGTGCCAGTAGTATTAGACAGGCCCTCAAACGGCCCCAGCATTTT.

This chain links TRBV28 with TRBJ2-5; TRBD2 matches at 13 bases. J lost 4 bases, V lost 6 bases, and 8 bases had no gene match. This CDR3 spans 16 amino acids. In germline, CDR1 is MDHEN, CDR2 SYDVKM. The CDR3 is CASSLTSGRQGETQYF. The CDR3 DNA reads as TGTGCCAGCAGCCTGACTAGCGGGAGGCAGGGAGAGACCCAGTACTTC.

The DNA of the CDR3 is TGTGCCACCAGCAAAGGCGGGGACCGTAATGAAAAACTGTTTTTT. Its translation is CATSKGGDRNEKLFF. V and J are TRBV15 and TRBJ1-4, with D perhaps matching TRBD1 (5 bases). Trimming shortened V by 4 bases and J by 4 bases, and 13 bases separated the two germline ends. The CDR3 is 15 amino acids. Per the germline V gene, CDR1 is LNHNV and CDR2 is YYDKDF (reference sequence).

V gene TRBV28 combines with J gene TRBJ2-3, with 8 bases matching TRBD2. The V gene's germline CDR1 is MDHEN and CDR2 SYDVKM. With 5 bases clipped from V and 6 bases from J, the junction kept 10 bases outside the gene matches. The CDR3 is 15 amino acids. CDR3 sequence reads: CASSPSGRLQDTQYF. In DNA, the CDR3 is TGTGCCAGCAGTCCCAGCGGGAGACTTCAGGATACGCAGTATTTT.

The V gene is TRBV28, the J gene TRBJ1-5; D is unresolved. Trimming removed 8 bases at V and 5 bases at J, with 10 bases between. The CDR3 loop spans 12 amino acids. Germline CDR1 reads MDHEN; CDR2 reads SYDVKM. CDR3 DNA sequence: TGTGCCAGCGCGGGATCCTATCAGCCCCAGCATTTT. Translated: CASAGSYQPQHF.

The chain couples TRBV2 to TRBJ1-4, with 8 positions matching TRBD1. CDR1 and CDR2 from the germline V gene are SNHLY and FYNNEI. The CDR3 has 14 residues. J was trimmed by 5 bases and V by 5 bases; bases with no gene match: 4. This CDR3 reads CASSPTGGNEKLFF. The CDR3 region has the DNA TGTGCCAGCAGTCCCACAGGGGGGAATGAAAAACTGTTTTTT.

The J gene is TRBJ2-1, the V gene TRBV7-2; D is unclear. The CDR3 is made up of 16 amino acids. V shed 1 base and J shed 4 bases, with 14 bases lying between them. Germline CDR1 SGHTA, CDR2 FQGNSA. The DNA for the CDR3 is TGTGCCAGCAGCTTAGGCCCCCAAGTTGAGTACAATGAGCAGTTCTTC. Translation gives CASSLGPQVEYNEQFF. Using reference TRBV7-2 and TRBJ2-1 for the parts outside the CDR3, the full variable domain is GAGVSQSPSNKVTEKGKDVELRCDPISGHTALYWYRQSLGQGLEFLIYFQGNSAPDKSGLPSDRFSAERTGGSVSTLTIQRTQQEDSAVYLCASSLGPQVEYNEQFFGPGTRLTVL.

The chain has TRBV10-3 and TRBJ1-5; weak D call: TRBD1 (5 bases). The CDR3 length is 13 residues. Trimming took 6 bases from V and 4 from J, leaving 10 bases between them. CDR1 and CDR2 from the germline V gene are ENHRY and SYGVKD. CDR3 sequence reads: CAIRDDRNQPQHF. The CDR3, as DNA: TGTGCCATCAGGGATGACAGAAATCAGCCCCAGCATTTT.

The genes are TRBV6-1 and TRBJ2-7, with 8 bases matching TRBD1. There are 15 residues in the CDR3. Germline assignment: CDR1 MNHNS and CDR2 SASEGT. The V and J ends lost 3 bases and 2 bases, in that order; junction bases with no gene match: 6. The CDR3 sequence is CASSDFGQGPYEQYF. The CDR3 DNA follows: TGTGCCAGCAGTGATTTCGGACAGGGTCCCTACGAGCAGTACTTC.

J is TRBJ1-1 and V is TRBV6-1; D call uncertain. Trimming left V 5 bases short and J 6 bases short, with 7 bases between. Germline values: CDR1 MNHNS, CDR2 SASEGT. The CDR3 is 11 residues long. CDR3 coding DNA: TGTGCCAGCAGTTTACGTCCTGAAGCTTTCTTT. Amino acid sequence: CASSLRPEAFF.

The chain has TRBV5-1 and TRBJ2-2, with TRBD2 matching 11 bases. Germline CDR1 and CDR2: SGHRS and YFSETQ. J lost 8 bases, V lost 0 bases, and 15 bases had no gene match. CDR3 length: 19 residues. In DNA, the CDR3 is TGCGCCAGCAGCTTGGACGGTCTTAGCGGGAGGGCCTTAAGAGGGGAGCTGTTTTTT. Residues: CASSLDGLSGRALRGELFF.

This chain joins TRBV28 and TRBJ1-3; D is undetermined. This CDR3 region has 17 residues. In germline, CDR1 is MDHEN, CDR2 SYDVKM. With 6 bases removed from V and 0 bases from J, the gap between germline ends came to 18 bases. This chain's CDR3 is CASRPAMRAPSGNTIYF. CDR3 bases: TGTGCCAGCAGACCGGCCATGAGGGCGCCCTCTGGAAACACCATATATTTT. The full variable domain, its missing parts supplied by reference TRBV28 and TRBJ1-3, is DVKVTQSSRYLVKRTGEKVFLECVQDMDHENMFWYRQDPGLGLRLIYFSYDVKMKEKGDIPEGYSVSREKKERFSLILESASTNQTSMYLCASRPAMRAPSGNTIYFGEGSWLTVV.